This entry lists 17 T cell receptor beta chains sequenced from one sample in a study of T cell responses to AZD1222 COVID-19 vaccine. Profiled with immunoSEQ multiplex PCR; TCRdb holds only in-frame clones, not every one. This table holds more than 85,000 clones, about 88% found once. The specimen comprised peripheral blood, sampled on day 0 of AZD1222 vaccination. The receptors here all came from an adult in good health.

The chain has TRBV24-1 and TRBJ1-2, with a possible D match to TRBD1 (6 bases). The CDR3 consists of 15 residues. The V end was cut by 3 bases, the J end by 8 bases, with 18 bases between. Germline loops: CDR1 KGHDR, CDR2 SFDVKD. CDR3 in amino acids: CATSDTRGFIYGYTF. In DNA, the CDR3 is TGTGCCACCAGTGATACGAGGGGGTTCATTTACGGCTACACCTTC.

This chain connects TRBV4-1 to TRBJ1-5, with D possibly matching TRBD1 (6 bases). Trimming removed 0 bases at V and 5 bases at J, with 17 bases between. The CDR3 is made up of 17 amino acids. Germline-derived CDR1 and CDR2 are MGHRA and YSYEKL. The CDR3 loop reads CASSQDGSRDTYQPQHF. DNA of the CDR3: TGCGCCAGCAGCCAAGATGGAAGTCGGGACACCTATCAGCCCCAGCATTTT.

V gene TRBV19 combines with J gene TRBJ2-7, with D tentatively TRBD1 (5 bases). Per germline, CDR1 LNHDA and CDR2 SQIVND (reference sequence). The CDR3 loop spans 13 amino acids. The V end was cut by 9 bases, the J end by 0 bases, with 12 bases between. The CDR3 sequence: CASIETGSYEQYF. The CDR3 DNA is TGTGCCAGCATCGAAACAGGCTCCTACGAGCAGTACTTC.

V is TRBV7-9 and J is TRBJ1-1, with 7 positions matching TRBD1. Germline V lookup: CDR1 SEHNR, CDR2 FQNEAQ (reference sequence). The length of the CDR3 is 14 residues. Trimming removed 5 bases from V and 0 bases from J; junction bases left unmatched: 3. This CDR3 is CASSRGQMNTEAFF. As DNA, the CDR3 is TGTGCCAGCAGCCGGGGACAGATGAACACTGAAGCTTTCTTT.

This chain links TRBV2 with TRBJ2-6; D uncertain. Trimming shortened V by 1 base and J by 0 bases, and 4 bases separated the two germline ends. The CDR3 is 15 amino acids. Germline values: CDR1 SNHLY, CDR2 FYNNEI. The CDR3: CASSEVHSGANVLTF. The CDR3 DNA follows: TGTGCCAGCAGTGAAGTTCACTCTGGGGCCAACGTCCTGACTTTC.

This rearrangement joins TRBV4-2 to TRBJ1-4; 7 positions match TRBD1. CDR3 length: 14 residues. Trimming removed 4 bases from V and 3 bases from J; junction bases left unmatched: 2. The V gene's germline CDR1 is LGHNA and CDR2 YNFKEQ. CDR3 residues: CASSRQGSNEKLFF. The CDR3 bases are TGTGCCAGCAGCCGACAGGGTTCTAATGAAAAACTGTTTTTT.

This clone was counted a single time. The genes are TRBV19 and TRBJ1-5; the D gene is possibly TRBD1 (6 bases). With 4 bases removed from V and 0 bases from J, the gap between germline ends came to 10 bases. Germline loops: CDR1 LNHDA, CDR2 SQIVND (reference sequence). The length of the CDR3 is 15 residues. The CDR3 bases are TGTGCCAGTAGTACAGGGGCCTATAGCAATCAGCCCCAGCATTTT. Its protein product is CASSTGAYSNQPQHF.

The chain uses TRBV4-2 and TRBJ2-3; 7 bases fit TRBD2. The CDR3 length is 16 residues. V dropped 1 base and J dropped 2; count of bases not matched to a gene: 6. Germline V lookup: CDR1 LGHNA, CDR2 YNFKEQ. This CDR3 is CASSQGLAGTTDTQYF. In DNA form, the CDR3 reads TGTGCCAGCAGCCAAGGGTTAGCGGGCACCACAGATACGCAGTATTTT.

The gene calls are TRBV6-5 and TRBJ1-6; tentative D call: TRBD1 (6 bases). This CDR3 is 15 amino acids long. Trimming cost V 7 bases and J 3 bases, with 13 bases left between them. Germline V gives CDR1 MNHEY, CDR2 SVGAGI. CDR3 amino acids: CASKASTGYNSPLHF. CDR3 DNA: TGTGCCAGCAAAGCATCGACAGGCTATAATTCACCCCTCCACTTT.

The chain joins TRBV6-4 to TRBJ1-1; D remains unclear. Trimming took 2 bases from V and 7 from J, leaving 8 bases between them. The CDR3 runs to 12 residues. Per the germline V gene, CDR1 is MRHNA and CDR2 is SNTAGT. This CDR3 reads CASSDGEFEAFF. The CDR3 DNA reads as TGTGCCAGCAGTGACGGAGAGTTTGAAGCTTTCTTT.

The rearrangement links TRBV7-9 to TRBJ1-5, with D possibly TRBD1 on 5 matching bases. V gave up 6 bases and J gave up 4 bases, with 7 bases separating them. The CDR3 has 12 amino acids. Germline lookup yields CDR1 SEHNR and CDR2 FQNEAQ (reference sequence). The CDR3 protein is CASRGGNQPQHF. The DNA of the CDR3 is TGTGCCAGCAGGGGGGGGAATCAGCCCCAGCATTTT.

This clone was found once. The chain employs TRBV27 and TRBJ1-5; D is perhaps TRBD1 (6 bases). CDR1 is MNHEY, CDR2 SMNVEV, per germline (reference sequence). The ends were cut back, 10 bases at V and 9 bases at J, with 16 bases in the middle. The CDR3 runs to 12 residues. The CDR3 DNA reads as TGTGCCACCACGGACCCCAGGGGGCCCCAGCATTTT. Translated, it gives CATTDPRGPQHF.

The J gene is TRBJ1-1, the V gene TRBV20-1, with 7 bases identical to TRBD1. Unmatched junction bases numbered 6, after V lost 3 bases and J lost 5 bases. This CDR3 comprises 13 residues. Germline CDR1 reads DFQATT; CDR2 reads SNEGSKA (reference sequence). The CDR3 DNA is TGCAGTGCTAGTTGGATGACAGGGACTGAAGCTTTCTTT. Amino acid sequence: CSASWMTGTEAFF.

This chain connects TRBV6-4 to TRBJ1-5, with D uncertain. CDR3 length: 14 amino acids. Trimming removed 6 bases at V and 3 bases at J, with 12 bases between. The germline V gene has CDR1 MRHNA and CDR2 SNTAGT. The CDR3 DNA is TGTGCCAGCAGCCCCTTTGGGTACAATCAGCCCCAGCATTTT. Amino acids: CASSPFGYNQPQHF.

The chain employs TRBV18 and TRBJ1-1; D uncertain. The CDR3 sequence is 13 residues long. The V and J ends lost 4 bases and 7 bases respectively, with 13 bases between them. Germline V lookup: CDR1 KGHSH, CDR2 LQKENI. CDR3 coding DNA: TGTGCCAGCTCACTCGGCGGAGTCAATGAAGCTTTCTTT. This codes for CASSLGGVNEAFF.

This chain links TRBV2 with TRBJ1-1, with D maybe TRBD1 (5 bases). The CDR3 sequence is 13 residues long. Germline CDR1 and CDR2: SNHLY and FYNNEI. The V end lost 7 bases, the J end lost 1 base, and 10 bases lay between the germline ends. The chain's CDR3 is CASIRDPNTEAFF. CDR3 bases: TGTGCCAGCATCCGGGACCCGAACACTGAAGCTTTCTTT.

The chain joins TRBV15 to TRBJ2-3, with TRBD2 matching 10 bases. CDR1 and CDR2 from the germline V gene are LNHNV and YYDKDF (reference sequence). After removal of 2 bases from V and 1 base from J, the junction contained 3 bases not matched to a gene. This CDR3 contains 16 residues. CDR3 nucleotides: TGTGCCACCAGCAGACGAGCGGGAGGGGGCACAGATACGCAGTATTTT. This sequence encodes CATSRRAGGGTDTQYF.